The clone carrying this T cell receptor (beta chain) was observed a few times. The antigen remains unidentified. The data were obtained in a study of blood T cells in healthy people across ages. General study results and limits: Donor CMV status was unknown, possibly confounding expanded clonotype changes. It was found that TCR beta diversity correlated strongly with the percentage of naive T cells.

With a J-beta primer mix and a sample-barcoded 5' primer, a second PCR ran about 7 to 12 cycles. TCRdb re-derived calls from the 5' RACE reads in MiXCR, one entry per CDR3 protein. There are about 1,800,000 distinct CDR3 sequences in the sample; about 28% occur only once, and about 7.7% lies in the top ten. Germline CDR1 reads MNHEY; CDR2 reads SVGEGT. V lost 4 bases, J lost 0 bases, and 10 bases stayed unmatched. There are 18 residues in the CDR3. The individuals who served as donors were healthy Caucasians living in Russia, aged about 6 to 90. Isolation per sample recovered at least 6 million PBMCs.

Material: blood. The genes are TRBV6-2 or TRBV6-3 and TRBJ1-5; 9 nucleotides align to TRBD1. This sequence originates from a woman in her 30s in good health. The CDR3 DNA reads TGTGCCAGCAGTTTACCGTGGACAGGGGTAGGTAGCAATCAGCCCCAGCATTTT. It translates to CASSLPWTGVGSNQPQHF.